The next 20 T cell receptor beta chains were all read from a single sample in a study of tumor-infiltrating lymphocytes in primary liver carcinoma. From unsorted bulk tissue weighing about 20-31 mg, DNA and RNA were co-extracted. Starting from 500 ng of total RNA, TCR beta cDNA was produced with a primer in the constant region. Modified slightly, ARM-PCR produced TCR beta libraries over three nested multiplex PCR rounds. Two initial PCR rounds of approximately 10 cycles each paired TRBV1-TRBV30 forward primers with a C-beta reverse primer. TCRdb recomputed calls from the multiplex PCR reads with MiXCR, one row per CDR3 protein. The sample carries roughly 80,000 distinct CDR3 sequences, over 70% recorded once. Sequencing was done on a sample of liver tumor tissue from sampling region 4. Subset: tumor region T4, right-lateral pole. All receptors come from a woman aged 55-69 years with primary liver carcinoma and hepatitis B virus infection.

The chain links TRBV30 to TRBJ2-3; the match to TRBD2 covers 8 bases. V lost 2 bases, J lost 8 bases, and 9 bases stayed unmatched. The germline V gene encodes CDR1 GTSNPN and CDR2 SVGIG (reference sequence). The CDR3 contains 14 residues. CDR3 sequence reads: CAWSLGLASGTQYF. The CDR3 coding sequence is TGTGCCTGGAGTCTCGGACTAGCATCAGGTACGCAGTATTTT.

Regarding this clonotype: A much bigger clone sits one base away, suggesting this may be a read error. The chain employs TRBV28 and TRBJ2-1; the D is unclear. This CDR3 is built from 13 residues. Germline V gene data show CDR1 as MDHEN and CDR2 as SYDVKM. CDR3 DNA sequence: TGTGCCTGCAGTTTAAAGGTCTACAATGAGCAGTTCTTC. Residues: CACSLKVYNEQFF.

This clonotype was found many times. Here the CDR3 DNA reads TGTGCCAGCAGCCCTCGGGGGGGCTGGTATGGCTACACCTTC. Encoded protein: CASSPRGGWYGYTF. This rearrangement joins TRBV28 to TRBJ1-2, with a weak D call TRBD1 (6 bases). Germline V gives CDR1 MDHEN, CDR2 SYDVKM. This CDR3 spans 14 amino acids. Deletions cut 6 bases from V and 5 bases from J, with 16 bases between.

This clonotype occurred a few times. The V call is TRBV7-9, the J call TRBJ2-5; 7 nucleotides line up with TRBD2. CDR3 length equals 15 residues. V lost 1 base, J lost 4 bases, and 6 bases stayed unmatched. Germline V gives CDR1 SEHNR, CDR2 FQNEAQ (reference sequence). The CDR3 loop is CASSLERGRGETQYF. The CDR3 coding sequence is TGTGCCAGCAGCTTAGAACGGGGGAGGGGAGAGACCCAGTACTTC.

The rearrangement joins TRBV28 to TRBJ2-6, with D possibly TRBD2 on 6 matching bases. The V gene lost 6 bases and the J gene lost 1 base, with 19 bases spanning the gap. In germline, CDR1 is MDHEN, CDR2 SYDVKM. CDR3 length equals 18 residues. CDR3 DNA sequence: TGTGCCAGCAGCCGCCCGGGAGAGGGTATATCTGGGGCCAACGTCCTGACTTTC. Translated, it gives CASSRPGEGISGANVLTF.

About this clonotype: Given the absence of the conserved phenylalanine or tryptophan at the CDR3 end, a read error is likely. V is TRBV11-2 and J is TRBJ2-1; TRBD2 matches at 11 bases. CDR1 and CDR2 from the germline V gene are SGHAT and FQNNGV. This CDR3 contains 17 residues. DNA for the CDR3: TGTGCCAGCAACTTAGGTCTGGTAGCGGGAGGGCCGGATGAGCAGTTCTTG. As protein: CASNLGLVAGGPDEQFL.

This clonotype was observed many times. In DNA, the CDR3 is TGTGCCAGCAGTTTAACGGGAGAGCTGAGTGCTAACGGCTACACCTTC. It translates to CASSLTGELSANGYTF. V usage is TRBV12-3 or TRBV12-4 and J usage is TRBJ1-2; D gene unclear. The CDR3 contains 16 residues. Trimming pared 2 bases from V and 8 bases from J, leaving 21 bases between.

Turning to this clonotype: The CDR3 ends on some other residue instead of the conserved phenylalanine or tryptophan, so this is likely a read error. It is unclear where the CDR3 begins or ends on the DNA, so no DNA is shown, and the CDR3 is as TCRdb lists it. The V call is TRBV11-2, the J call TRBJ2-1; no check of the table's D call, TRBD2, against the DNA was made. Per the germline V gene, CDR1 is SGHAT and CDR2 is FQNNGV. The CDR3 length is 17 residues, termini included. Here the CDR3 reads CASSRRQAGGPGDEQSL.

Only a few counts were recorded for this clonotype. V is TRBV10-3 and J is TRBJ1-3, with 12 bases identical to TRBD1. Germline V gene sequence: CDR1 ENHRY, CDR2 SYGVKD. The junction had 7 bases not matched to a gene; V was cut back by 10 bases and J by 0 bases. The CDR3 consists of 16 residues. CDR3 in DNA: TGTGCCACGACCGGGACAGGGGGCTACTCTGGAAACACCATATATTTT. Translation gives CATTGTGGYSGNTIYF.

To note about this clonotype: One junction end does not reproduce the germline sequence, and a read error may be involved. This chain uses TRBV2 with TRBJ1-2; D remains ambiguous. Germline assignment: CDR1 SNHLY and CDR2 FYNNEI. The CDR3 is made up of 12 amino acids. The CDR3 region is CASSEAMEERYF. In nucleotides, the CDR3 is TGTGCCAGCAGTGAAGCGATGGAGGAGCGATACTTC.

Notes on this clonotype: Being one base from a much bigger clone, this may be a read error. DNA of the CDR3: TGCGCCATCAGCTTGAGGTCGGACAGTACCTACAATGAGCAGTTCTTC. Protein product: CAISLRSDSTYNEQFF. The chain recombines TRBV5-1 with TRBJ2-1; a possible D gene is TRBD1 (6 bases). Looked up from germline, CDR1 is SGHRS and CDR2 is YFSETQ. CDR3 length: 16 amino acids.

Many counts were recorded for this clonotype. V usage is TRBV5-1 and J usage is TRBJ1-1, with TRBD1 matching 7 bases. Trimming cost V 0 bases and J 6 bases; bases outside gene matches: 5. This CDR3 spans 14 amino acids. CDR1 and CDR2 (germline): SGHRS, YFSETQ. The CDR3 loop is CASSLEEGAPEAFF. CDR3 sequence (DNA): TGCGCCAGCAGCTTGGAAGAGGGGGCGCCTGAAGCTTTCTTT.

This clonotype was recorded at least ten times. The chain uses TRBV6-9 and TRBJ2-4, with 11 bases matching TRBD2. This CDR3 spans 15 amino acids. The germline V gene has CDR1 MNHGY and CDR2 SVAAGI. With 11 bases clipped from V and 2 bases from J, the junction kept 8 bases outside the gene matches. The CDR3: CARELAGVPKNIQYF. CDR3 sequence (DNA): TGTGCCCGAGAACTAGCGGGAGTACCCAAAAACATTCAGTACTTC.

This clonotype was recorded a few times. The CDR3 DNA follows: TGTGCCAGCAACGGTCTCTCGGAGACCCAGTACTTC. It specifies CASNGLSETQYF. This sequence joins TRBV2 and TRBJ2-5; no firm D call. Germline V gives CDR1 SNHLY, CDR2 FYNNEI. The CDR3 is 12 amino acids. Trimming left V 7 bases short and J 5 bases short, with 11 bases between.

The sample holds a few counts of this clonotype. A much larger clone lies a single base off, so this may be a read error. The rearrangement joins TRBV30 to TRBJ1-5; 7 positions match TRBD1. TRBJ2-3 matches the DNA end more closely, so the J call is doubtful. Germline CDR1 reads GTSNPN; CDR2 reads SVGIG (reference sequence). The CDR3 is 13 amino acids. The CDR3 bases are TGTGCCTGGAGTGTACAGGGGTCTCAGCCCCAGTATTTT. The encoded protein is CAWSVQGSQPQYF.

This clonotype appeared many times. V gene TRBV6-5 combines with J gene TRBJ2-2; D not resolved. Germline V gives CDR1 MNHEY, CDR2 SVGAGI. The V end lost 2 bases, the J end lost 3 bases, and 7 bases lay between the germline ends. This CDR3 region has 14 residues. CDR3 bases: TGTGCCAGCAGTTACGTCGCGCACACCGGGGAGCTGTTTTTT. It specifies CASSYVAHTGELFF.

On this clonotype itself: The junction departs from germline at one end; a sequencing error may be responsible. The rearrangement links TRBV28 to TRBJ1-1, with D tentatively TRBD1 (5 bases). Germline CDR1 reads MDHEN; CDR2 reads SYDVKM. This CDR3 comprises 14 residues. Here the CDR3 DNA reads TGTGCCAGCAGCCCGAGGGGCGCGGGCACTGAAGCTCTCTTT. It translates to CASSPRGAGTEALF.

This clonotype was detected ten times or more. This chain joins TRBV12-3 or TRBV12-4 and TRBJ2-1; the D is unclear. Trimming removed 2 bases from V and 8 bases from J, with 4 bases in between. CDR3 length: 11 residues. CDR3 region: CASSLMDEQFF. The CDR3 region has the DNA TGTGCCAGCAGTTTAATGGATGAGCAGTTCTTC.

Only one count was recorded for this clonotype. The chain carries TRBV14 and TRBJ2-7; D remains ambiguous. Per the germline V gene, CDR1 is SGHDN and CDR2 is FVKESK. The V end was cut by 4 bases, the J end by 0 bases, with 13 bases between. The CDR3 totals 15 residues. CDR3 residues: CASSRGLGASYEQYF. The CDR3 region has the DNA TGTGCCAGCAGCCGGGGATTAGGAGCCTCCTACGAGCAGTACTTC.

The chain's CDR3 is CASSSEGAKWNEQFF. The CDR3 DNA reads as TGTGCCAGCAGCTCGGAGGGGGCTAAATGGAATGAGCAGTTCTTC. The chain joins TRBV5-4 to TRBJ2-1; tentative D call: TRBD1 (7 bases). V dropped 3 bases and J dropped 7 bases, with 17 bases sitting between them. Per germline, CDR1 SGHNT and CDR2 YYREEE (reference sequence). CDR3 size: 15 residues. Full variable domain (remainder filled in from reference TRBV5-4 and TRBJ2-1): ETGVTQSPTHLIKTRGQQVTLRCSSQSGHNTVSWYQQALGQGPQFIFQYYREEENGRGNFPPRFSGLQFPNYSSELNVNALELDDSALYLCASSSEGAKWNEQFFGPGTRLTVL.